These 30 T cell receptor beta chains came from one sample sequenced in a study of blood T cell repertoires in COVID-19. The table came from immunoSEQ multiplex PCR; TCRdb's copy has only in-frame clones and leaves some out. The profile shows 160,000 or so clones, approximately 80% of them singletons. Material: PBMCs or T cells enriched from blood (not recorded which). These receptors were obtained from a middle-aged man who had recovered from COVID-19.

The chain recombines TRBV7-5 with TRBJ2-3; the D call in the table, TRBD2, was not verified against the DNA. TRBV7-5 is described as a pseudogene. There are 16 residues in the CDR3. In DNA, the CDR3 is TGTGTCAGAAGTCTGGGCGAGACTAGGGGTACAGATACGCAGTATTTT. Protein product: CVRSLGETRGTDTQYF.

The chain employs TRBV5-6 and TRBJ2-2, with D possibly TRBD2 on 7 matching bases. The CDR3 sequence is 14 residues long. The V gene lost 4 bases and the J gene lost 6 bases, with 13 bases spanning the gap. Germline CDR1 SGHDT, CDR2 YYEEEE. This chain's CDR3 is CASSAGEGAGELFF. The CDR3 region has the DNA TGTGCCAGCAGCGCAGGGGAGGGAGCCGGGGAGCTGTTTTTT.

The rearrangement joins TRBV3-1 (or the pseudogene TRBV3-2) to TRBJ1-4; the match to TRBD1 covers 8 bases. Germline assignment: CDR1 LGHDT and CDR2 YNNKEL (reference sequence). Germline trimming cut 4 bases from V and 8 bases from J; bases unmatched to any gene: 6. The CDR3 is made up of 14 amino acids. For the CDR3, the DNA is TGTGCCAGCAGCCCATGGACAGGGTTGGAAAAACTGTTTTTT. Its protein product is CASSPWTGLEKLFF.

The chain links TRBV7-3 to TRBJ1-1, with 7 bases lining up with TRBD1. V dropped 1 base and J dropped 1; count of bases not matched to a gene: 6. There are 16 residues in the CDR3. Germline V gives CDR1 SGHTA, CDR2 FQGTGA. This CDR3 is CASSLRPGTANTEAFF. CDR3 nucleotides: TGTGCCAGCAGCTTAAGGCCGGGGACAGCGAACACTGAAGCTTTCTTT. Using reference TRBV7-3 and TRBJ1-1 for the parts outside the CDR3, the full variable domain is GAGVSQTPSNKVTEKGKYVELRCDPISGHTALYWYRQSLGQGPEFLIYFQGTGAADDSGLPNDRFFAVRPEGSVSTLKIQRTERGDSAVYLCASSLRPGTANTEAFFGQGTRLTVV.

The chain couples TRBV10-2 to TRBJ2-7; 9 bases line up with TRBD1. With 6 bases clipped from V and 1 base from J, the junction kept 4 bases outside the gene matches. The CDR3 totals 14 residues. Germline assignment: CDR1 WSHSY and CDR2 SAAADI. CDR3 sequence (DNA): TGCGCCAGCAGGGATGGACAGGGGTCCTACGAGCAGTACTTC. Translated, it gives CASRDGQGSYEQYF.

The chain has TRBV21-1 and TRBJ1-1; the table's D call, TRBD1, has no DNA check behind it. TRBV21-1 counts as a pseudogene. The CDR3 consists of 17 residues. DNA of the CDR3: TGTGCCAGCAGCAAACCGGCACACCAGGGGAGCGGCACTGAAGCTTTCTTT. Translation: CASSKPAHQGSGTEAFF.

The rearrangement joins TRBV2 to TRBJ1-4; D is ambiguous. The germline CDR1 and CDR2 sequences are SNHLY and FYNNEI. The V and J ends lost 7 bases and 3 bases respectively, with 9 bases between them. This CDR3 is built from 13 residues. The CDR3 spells CASKVGANEKLFF. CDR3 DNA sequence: TGTGCCAGCAAGGTTGGAGCTAATGAAAAACTGTTTTTT.

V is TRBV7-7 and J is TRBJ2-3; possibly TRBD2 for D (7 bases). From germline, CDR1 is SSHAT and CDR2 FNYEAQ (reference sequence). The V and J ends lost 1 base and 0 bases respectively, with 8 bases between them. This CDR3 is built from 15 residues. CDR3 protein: CASSLEGGSTDTQYF. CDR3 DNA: TGTGCCAGCAGCTTAGAGGGGGGGAGCACAGATACGCAGTATTTT.

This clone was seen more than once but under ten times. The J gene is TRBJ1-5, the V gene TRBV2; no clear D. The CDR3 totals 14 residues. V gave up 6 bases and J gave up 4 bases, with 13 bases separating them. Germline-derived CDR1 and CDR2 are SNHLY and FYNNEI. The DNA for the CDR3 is TGTGCCAGCAGCGTTGACGGACTTAATCAGCCCCAGCATTTT. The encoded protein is CASSVDGLNQPQHF.

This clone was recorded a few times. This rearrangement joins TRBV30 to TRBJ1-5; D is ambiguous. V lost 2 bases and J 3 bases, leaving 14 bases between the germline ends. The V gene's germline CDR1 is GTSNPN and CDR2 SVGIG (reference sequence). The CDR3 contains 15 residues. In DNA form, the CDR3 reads TGTGCCTGGAGTCCCGACGAGGGTTTCAATCAGCCCCAGCATTTT. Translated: CAWSPDEGFNQPQHF.

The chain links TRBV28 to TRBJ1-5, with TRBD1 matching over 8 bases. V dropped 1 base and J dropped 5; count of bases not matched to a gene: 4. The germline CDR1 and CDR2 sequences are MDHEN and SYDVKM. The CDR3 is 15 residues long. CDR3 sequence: CASSLSGGRYQPQHF. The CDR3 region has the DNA TGTGCCAGCAGTTTATCAGGGGGCCGTTATCAGCCCCAGCATTTT.

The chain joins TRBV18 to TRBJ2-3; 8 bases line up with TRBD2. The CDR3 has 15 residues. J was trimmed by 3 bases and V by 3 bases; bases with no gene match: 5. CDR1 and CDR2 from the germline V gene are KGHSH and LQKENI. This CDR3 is CASSPTTGGTDTQYF. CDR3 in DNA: TGTGCCAGCTCACCCACTACGGGGGGGACAGATACGCAGTATTTT.

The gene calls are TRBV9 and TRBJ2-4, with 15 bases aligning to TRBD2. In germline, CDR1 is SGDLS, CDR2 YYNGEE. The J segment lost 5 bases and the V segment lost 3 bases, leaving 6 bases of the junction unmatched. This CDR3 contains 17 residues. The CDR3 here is CASSAGLAGGPENIQYF. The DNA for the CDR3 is TGTGCCAGCAGCGCAGGACTAGCGGGGGGGCCGGAAAACATTCAGTACTTC.

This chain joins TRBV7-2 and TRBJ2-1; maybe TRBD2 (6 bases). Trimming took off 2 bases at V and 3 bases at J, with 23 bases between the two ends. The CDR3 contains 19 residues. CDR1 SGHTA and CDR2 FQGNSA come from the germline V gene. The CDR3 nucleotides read TGTGCCAGCAGCTTATCGAGGGAGGCAGCGGCTTCTAACTACAATGAGCAGTTCTTC. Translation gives CASSLSREAAASNYNEQFF. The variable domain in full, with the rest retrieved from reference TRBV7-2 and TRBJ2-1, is GAGVSQSPSNKVTEKGKDVELRCDPISGHTALYWYRQSLGQGLEFLIYFQGNSAPDKSGLPSDRFSAERTGGSVSTLTIQRTQQEDSAVYLCASSLSREAAASNYNEQFFGPGTRLTVL.

The CDR3 DNA is TGTGCCAGCAGTGAAGTACGTCAGGGTGGGGAGCAGTTCTTC. This encodes CASSEVRQGGEQFF. The V gene is TRBV6-1, the J gene TRBJ2-1, with TRBD1 as a possible D gene (5 bases). CDR3 length: 14 residues. Germline V gene lookup returns CDR1 MNHNS and CDR2 SASEGT. V shed 1 base and J shed 10 bases, with 14 bases lying between them.

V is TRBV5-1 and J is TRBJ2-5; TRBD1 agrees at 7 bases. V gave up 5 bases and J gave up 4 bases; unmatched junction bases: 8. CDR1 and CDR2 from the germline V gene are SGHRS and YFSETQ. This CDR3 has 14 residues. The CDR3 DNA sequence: TGCGCCAGCAGTTTAGACAGGGTAATAGAGACCCAGTACTTC. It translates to CASSLDRVIETQYF.

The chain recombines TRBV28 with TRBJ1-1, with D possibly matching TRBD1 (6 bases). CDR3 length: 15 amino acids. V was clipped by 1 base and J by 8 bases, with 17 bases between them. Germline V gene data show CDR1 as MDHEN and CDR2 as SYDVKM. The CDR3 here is CASSLFTGTPQEAFF. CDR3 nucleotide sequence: TGTGCCAGCAGTTTATTTACCGGGACACCTCAAGAAGCTTTCTTT.

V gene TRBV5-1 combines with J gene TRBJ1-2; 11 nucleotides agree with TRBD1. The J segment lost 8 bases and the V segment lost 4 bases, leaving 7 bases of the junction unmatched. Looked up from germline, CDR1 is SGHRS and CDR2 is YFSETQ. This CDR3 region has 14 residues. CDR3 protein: CASSGSGQGEGYTF. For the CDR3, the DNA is TGCGCCAGCAGCGGATCGGGACAGGGGGAAGGCTACACCTTC.

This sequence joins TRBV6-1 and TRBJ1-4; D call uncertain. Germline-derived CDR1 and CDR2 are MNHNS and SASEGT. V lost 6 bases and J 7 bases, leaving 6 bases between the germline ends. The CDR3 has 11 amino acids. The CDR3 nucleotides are TGTGCCAGCAGCCCCTTTGAAAAACTGTTTTTT. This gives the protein CASSPFEKLFF.

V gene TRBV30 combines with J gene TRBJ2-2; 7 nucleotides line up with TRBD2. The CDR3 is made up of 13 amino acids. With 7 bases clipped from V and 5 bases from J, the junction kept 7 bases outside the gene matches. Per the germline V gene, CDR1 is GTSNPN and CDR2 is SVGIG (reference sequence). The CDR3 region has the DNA TGTGCCTACAATGCGGGGGTGACCGGGGAGCTGTTTTTT. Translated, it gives CAYNAGVTGELFF.

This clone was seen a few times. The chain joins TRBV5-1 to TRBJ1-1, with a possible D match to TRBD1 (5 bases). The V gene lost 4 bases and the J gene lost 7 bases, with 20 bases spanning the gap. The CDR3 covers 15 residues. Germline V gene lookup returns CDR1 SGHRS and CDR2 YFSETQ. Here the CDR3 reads CASSPGGRGRIEAFF. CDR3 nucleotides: TGCGCCAGCAGCCCGGGGGGTCGTGGCAGGATTGAAGCTTTCTTT. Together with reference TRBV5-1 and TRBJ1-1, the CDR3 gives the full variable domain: KAGVTQTPRYLIKTRGQQVTLSCSPISGHRSVSWYQQTPGQGLQFLFEYFSETQRNKGNFPGRFSGRQFSNSRSEMNVSTLELGDSALYLCASSPGGRGRIEAFFGQGTRLTVV.

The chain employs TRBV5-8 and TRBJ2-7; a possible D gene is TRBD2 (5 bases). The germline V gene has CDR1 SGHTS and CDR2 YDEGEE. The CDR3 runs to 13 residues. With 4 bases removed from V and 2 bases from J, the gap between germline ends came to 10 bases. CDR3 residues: CASSLERTYEQYF. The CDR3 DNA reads TGTGCCAGCAGCCTGGAGCGGACCTACGAGCAGTACTTC.

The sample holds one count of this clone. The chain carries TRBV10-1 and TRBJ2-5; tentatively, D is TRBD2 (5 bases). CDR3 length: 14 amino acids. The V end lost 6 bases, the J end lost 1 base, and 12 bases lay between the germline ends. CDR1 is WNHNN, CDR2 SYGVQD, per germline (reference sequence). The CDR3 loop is CASSSGLSQETQYF. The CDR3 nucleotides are TGCGCCAGCAGCTCCGGACTGAGCCAAGAGACCCAGTACTTC.

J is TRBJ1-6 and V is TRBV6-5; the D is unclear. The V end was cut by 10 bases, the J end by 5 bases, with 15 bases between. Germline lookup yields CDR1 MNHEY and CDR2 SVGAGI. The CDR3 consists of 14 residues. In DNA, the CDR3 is TGTGCCACCTGGCTTGGGCAGGATAATTCACCCCTCCACTTT. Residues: CATWLGQDNSPLHF.

The CDR3 DNA reads TGTGCCAGCAGCTTAGACAGGAACACCGGGGAGCTGTTTTTT. Its translation: CASSLDRNTGELFF. V usage is TRBV7-6 and J usage is TRBJ2-2; no reliable D call. There are 14 residues in the CDR3. V shed 1 base and J shed 1 base, with 4 bases lying between them. Germline loops: CDR1 SGHVS, CDR2 FNYEAQ.

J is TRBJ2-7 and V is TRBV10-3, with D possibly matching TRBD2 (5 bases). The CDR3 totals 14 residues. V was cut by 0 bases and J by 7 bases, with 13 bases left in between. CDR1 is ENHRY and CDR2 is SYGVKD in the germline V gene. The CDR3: CAISESNRGGEQYF. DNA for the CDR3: TGTGCCATCAGTGAGTCTAACCGTGGAGGAGAGCAGTACTTC.

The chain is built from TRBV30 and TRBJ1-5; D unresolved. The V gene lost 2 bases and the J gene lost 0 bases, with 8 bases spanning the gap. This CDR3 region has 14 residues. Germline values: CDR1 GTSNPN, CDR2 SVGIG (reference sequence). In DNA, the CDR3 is TGTGCCTGGAGTCACGGAGTTAGCAATCAGCCCCAGCATTTT. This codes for CAWSHGVSNQPQHF.

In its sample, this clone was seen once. CDR3 residues: CASRSIAGGYNEQFF. For the CDR3, the DNA is TGTGCCAGCAGATCAATAGCGGGGGGCTACAATGAGCAGTTCTTC. This chain uses TRBV7-9 with TRBJ2-1; 10 bases are a match to TRBD2. Germline V gene sequence: CDR1 SEHNR, CDR2 FQNEAQ (reference sequence). The J segment lost 3 bases and the V segment lost 6 bases, leaving 5 bases of the junction unmatched. The CDR3 totals 15 residues.

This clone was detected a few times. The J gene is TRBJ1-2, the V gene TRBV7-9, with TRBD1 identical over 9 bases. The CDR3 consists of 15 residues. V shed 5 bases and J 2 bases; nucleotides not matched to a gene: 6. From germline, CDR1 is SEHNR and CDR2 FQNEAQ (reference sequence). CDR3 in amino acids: CASSPPGTGNYGYTF. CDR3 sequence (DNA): TGTGCCAGCAGCCCCCCCGGGACAGGGAACTATGGCTACACCTTC.

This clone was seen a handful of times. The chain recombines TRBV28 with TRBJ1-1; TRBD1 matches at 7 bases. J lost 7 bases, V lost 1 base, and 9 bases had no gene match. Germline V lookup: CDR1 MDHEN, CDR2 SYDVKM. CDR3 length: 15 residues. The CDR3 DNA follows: TGTGCCAGCAGTTTATTCTCACAGGGGAAGGATGAAGCTTTCTTT. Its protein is CASSLFSQGKDEAFF.